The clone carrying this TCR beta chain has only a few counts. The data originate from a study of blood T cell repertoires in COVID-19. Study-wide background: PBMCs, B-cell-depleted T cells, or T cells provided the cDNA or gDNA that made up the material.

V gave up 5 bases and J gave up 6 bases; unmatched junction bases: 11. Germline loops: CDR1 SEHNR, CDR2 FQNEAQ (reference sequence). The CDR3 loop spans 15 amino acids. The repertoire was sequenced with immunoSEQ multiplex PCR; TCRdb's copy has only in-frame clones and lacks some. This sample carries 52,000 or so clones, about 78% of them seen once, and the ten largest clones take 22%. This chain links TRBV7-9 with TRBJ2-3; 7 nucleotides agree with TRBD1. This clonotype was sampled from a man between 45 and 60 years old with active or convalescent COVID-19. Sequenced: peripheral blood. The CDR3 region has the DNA TGTGCCAGCAGCCCGAACAGGGGTAGGTCGGATACGCAGTATTTT. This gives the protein CASSPNRGRSDTQYF.